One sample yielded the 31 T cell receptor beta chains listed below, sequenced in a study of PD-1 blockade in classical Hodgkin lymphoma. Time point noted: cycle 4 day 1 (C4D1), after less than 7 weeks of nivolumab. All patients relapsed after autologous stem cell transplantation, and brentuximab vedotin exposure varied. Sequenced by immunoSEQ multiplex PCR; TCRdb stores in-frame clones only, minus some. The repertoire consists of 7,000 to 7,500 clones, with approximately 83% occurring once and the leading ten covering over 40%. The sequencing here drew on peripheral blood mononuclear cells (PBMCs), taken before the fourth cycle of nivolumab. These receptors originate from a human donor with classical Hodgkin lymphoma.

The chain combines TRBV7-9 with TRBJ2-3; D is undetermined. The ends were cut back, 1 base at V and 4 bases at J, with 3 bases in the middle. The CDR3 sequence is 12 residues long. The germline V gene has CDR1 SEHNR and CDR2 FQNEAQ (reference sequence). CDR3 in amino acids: CASSLVADTQYF. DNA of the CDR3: TGTGCCAGCAGCTTAGTGGCAGATACGCAGTATTTT.

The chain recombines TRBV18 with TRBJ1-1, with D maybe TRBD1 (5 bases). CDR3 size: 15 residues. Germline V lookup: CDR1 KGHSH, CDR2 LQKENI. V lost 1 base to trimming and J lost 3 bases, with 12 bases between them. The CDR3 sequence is CASSPQYGGDTEAFF. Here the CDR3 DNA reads TGTGCCAGCTCACCACAATATGGGGGAGACACTGAAGCTTTCTTT.

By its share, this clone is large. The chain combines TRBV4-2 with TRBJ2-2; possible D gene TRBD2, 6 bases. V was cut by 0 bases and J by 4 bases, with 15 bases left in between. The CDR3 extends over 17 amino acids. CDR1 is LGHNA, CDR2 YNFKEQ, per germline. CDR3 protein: CASSQEPRGGGTGELFF. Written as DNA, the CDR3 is TGTGCCAGCAGCCAAGAACCCCGTGGGGGAGGCACCGGGGAGCTGTTTTTT.

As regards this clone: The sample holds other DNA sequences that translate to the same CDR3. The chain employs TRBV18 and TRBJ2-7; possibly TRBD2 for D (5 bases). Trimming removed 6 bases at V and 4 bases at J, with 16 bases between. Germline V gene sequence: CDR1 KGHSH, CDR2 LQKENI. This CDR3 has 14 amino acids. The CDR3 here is CASSPRTRKYEQYF. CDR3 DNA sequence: TGTGCCAGCTCGCCAAGAACTAGAAAGTACGAGCAGTACTTC.

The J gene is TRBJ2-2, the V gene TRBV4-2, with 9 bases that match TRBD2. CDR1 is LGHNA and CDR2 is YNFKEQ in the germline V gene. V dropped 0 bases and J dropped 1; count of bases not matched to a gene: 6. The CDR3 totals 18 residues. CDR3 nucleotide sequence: TGTGCCAGCAGCCAAGATAGGGTAGCGGGAGTGAACACCGGGGAGCTGTTTTTT. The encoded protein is CASSQDRVAGVNTGELFF.

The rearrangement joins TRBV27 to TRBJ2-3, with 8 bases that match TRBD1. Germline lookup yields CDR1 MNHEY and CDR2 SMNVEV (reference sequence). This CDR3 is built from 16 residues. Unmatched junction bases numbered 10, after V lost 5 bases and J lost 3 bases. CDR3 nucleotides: TGTGCCAGCAGTCCTCGACAGGGGATGGGAACAGATACGCAGTATTTT. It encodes CASSPRQGMGTDTQYF.

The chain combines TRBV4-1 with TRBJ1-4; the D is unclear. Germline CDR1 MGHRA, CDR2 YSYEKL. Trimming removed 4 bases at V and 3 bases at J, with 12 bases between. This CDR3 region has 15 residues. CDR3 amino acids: CASSPDGVANEKLFF. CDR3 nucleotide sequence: TGCGCCAGCAGCCCGGACGGGGTGGCTAATGAAAAACTGTTTTTT.

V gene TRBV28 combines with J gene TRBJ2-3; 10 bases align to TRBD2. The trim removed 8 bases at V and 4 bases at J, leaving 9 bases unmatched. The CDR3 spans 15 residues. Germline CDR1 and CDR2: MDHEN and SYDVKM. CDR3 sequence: CASSEAGGQADTQYF. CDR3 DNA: TGTGCCAGCTCCGAAGCGGGAGGGCAGGCAGATACGCAGTATTTT.

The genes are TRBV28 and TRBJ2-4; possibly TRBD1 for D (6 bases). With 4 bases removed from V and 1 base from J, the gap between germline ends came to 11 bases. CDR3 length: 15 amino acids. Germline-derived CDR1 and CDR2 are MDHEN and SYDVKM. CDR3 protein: CASSSGDWAKNIQYF. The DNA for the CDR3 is TGTGCCAGCAGTTCAGGGGATTGGGCCAAAAACATTCAGTACTTC.

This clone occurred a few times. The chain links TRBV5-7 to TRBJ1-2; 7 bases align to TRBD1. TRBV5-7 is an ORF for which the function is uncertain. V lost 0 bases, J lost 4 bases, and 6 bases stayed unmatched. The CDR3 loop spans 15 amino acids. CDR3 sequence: CASSLGEGGAYGYTF. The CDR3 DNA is TGTGCCAGCAGCTTGGGGGAAGGGGGCGCCTATGGCTACACCTTC.

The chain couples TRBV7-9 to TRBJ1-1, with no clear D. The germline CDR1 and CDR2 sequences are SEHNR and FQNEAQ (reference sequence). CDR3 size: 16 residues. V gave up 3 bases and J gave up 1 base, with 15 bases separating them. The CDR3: CASSFLEIGKNTEAFF. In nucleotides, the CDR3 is TGTGCCAGCAGCTTCTTAGAGATAGGAAAGAACACTGAAGCTTTCTTT.

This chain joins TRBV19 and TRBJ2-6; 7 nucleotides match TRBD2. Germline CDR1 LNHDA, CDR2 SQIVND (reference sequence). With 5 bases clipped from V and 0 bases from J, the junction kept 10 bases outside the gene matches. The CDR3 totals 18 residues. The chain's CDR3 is CASSPRGRAPSGANVLTF. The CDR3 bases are TGTGCCAGTAGTCCGCGGGGGAGGGCCCCCTCTGGGGCCAACGTCCTGACTTTC.

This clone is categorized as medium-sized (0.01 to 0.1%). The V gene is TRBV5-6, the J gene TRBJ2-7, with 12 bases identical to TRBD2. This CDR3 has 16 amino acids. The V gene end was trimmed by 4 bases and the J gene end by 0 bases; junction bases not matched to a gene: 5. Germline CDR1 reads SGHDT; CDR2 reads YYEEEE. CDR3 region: CASSPGLAGSSYEQYF. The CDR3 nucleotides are TGTGCCAGCAGCCCGGGACTAGCGGGCAGCTCCTACGAGCAGTACTTC.

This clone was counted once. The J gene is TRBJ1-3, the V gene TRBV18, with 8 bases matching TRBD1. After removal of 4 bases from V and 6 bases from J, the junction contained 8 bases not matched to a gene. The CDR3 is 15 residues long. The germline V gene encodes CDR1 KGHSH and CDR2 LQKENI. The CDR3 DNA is TGTGCCAGCTCACTAAGGACAGGGACCGTAAACACCATATATTTT. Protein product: CASSLRTGTVNTIYF.

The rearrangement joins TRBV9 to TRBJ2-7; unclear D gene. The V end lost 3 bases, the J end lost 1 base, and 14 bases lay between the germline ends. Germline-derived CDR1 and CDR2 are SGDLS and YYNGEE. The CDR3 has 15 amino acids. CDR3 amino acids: CASSESTGSSYEQYF. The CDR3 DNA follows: TGTGCCAGCAGCGAAAGTACTGGCTCTTCCTACGAGCAGTACTTC.

The CDR3 loop reads CASSLDTTRSYSYGYTF. The CDR3 DNA follows: TGTGCCAGCAGTTTAGATACAACCCGCTCATACAGCTATGGCTACACCTTC. The chain uses TRBV28 and TRBJ1-2; D remains ambiguous. The V end lost 2 bases, the J end lost 4 bases, and 20 bases lay between the germline ends. The length of the CDR3 is 17 residues. The V gene's germline CDR1 is MDHEN and CDR2 SYDVKM.

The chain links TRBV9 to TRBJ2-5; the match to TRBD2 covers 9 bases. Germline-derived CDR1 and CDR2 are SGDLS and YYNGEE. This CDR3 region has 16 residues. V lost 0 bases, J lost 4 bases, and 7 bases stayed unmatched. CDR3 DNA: TGTGCCAGCAGCGTAGAGGGTAGCGGGAGCGGAGAGACCCAGTACTTC. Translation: CASSVEGSGSGETQYF.

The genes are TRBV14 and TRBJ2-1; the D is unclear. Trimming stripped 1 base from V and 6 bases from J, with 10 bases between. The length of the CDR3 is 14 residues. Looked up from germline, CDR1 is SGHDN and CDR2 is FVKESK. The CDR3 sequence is CASSQGLDRNEQFF. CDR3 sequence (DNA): TGTGCCAGCAGCCAAGGTCTCGACCGCAATGAGCAGTTCTTC.

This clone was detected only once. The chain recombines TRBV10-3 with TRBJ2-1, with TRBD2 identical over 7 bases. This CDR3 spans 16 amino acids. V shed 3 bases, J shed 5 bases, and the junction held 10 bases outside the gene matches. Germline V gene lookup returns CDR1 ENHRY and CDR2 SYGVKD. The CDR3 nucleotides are TGTGCCATCAGTGAAAGCGGGACTATAGTCCACAATGAGCAGTTCTTC. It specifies CAISESGTIVHNEQFF.

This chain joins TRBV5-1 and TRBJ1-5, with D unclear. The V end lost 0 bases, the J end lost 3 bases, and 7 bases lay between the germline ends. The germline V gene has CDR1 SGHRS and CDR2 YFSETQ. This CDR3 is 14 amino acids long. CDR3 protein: CASSLEGLNQPQHF. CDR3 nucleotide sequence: TGCGCCAGCAGCTTGGAGGGTCTCAATCAGCCCCAGCATTTT.

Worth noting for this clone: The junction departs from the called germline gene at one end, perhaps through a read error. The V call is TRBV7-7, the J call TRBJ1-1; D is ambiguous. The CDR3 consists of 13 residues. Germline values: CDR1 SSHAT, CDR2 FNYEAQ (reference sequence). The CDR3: CASSLDVNTEAFF. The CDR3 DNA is TGTGCTAGCAGCTTAGATGTGAACACTGAAGCTTTCTTT.

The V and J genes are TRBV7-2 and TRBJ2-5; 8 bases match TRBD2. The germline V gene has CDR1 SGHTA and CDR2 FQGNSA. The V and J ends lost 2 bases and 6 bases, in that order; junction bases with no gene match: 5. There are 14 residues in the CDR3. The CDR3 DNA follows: TGTGCCAGCAGCTTATCTCCGGGAGGGAAGACCCAGTACTTC. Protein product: CASSLSPGGKTQYF.

The CDR3 spells CASSFLPTGGYEQYF. The CDR3, as DNA: TGTGCCAGCAGCTTCCTCCCGACAGGGGGTTACGAGCAGTACTTC. This chain uses TRBV11-2 with TRBJ2-7, with 9 bases fitting TRBD1. There are 15 residues in the CDR3. J lost 4 bases, V lost 3 bases, and 7 bases had no gene match. CDR1 SGHAT and CDR2 FQNNGV come from the germline V gene.

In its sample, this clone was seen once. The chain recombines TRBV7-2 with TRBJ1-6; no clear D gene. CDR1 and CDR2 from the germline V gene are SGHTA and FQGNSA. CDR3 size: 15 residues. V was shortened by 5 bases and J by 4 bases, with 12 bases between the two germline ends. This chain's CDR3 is CASSPLGLYNSPLHF. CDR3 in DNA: TGTGCCAGCAGCCCCCTGGGCCTTTATAATTCACCCCTCCACTTT. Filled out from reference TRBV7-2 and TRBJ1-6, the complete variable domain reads GAGVSQSPSNKVTEKGKDVELRCDPISGHTALYWYRQSLGQGLEFLIYFQGNSAPDKSGLPSDRFSAERTGGSVSTLTIQRTQQEDSAVYLCASSPLGLYNSPLHFGNGTRLTVT.

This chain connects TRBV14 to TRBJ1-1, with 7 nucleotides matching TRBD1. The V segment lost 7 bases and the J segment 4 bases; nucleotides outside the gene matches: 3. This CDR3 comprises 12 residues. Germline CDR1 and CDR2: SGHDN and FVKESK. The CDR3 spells CASNTGATEAFF. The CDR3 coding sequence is TGTGCCAGCAACACAGGGGCCACTGAAGCTTTCTTT.

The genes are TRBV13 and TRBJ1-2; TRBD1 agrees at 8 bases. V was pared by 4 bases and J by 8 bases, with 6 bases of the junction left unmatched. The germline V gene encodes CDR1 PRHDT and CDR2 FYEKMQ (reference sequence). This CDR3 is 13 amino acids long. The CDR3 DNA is TGTGCCAGCAGCTCCCAGGGGGCGCAGGGCTACACCTTC. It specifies CASSSQGAQGYTF.

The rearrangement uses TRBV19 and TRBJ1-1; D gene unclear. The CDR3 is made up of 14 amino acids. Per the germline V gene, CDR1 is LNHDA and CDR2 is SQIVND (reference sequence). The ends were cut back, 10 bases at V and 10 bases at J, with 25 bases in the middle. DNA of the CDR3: TGTGCCACCCACGGCGCGGCAGCCGGTCACGGAGCTTTCTTT. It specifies CATHGAAAGHGAFF.

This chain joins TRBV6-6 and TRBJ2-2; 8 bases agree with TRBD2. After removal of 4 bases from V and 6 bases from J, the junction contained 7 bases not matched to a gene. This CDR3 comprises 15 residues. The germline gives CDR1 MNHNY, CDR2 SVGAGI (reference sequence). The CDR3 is CASSFPGLVPGELFF. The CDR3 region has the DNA TGTGCCAGCAGTTTTCCGGGACTAGTGCCCGGGGAGCTGTTTTTT.

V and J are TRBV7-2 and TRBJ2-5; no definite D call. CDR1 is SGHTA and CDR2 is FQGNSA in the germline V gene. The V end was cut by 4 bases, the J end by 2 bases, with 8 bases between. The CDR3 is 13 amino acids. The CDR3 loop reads CASSSRRQETQYF. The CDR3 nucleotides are TGTGCCAGCAGCTCCCGGAGACAAGAGACCCAGTACTTC.

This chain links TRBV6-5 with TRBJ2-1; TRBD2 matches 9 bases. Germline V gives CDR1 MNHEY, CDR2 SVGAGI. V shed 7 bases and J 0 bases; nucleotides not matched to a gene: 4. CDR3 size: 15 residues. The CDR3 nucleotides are TGTGCCAGCAAAATAGCGGGAGACTCCTACAATGAGCAGTTCTTC. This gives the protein CASKIAGDSYNEQFF.

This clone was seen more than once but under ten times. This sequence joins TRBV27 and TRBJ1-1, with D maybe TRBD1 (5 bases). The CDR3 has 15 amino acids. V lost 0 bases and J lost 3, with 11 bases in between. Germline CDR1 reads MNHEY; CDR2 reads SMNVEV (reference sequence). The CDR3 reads CASSLSRRGYTEAFF. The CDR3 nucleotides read TGTGCCAGCAGTTTATCGAGGAGGGGTTACACTGAAGCTTTCTTT.